These 18 T cell receptor beta chains were sequenced from one sample in a study of blood T cells in healthy people across ages. Then a second PCR, running about 6 to 12 cycles, was carried out with a sample-barcoded 5' primer and a J-beta primer mix. In TCRdb, the 5' RACE reads were re-called with MiXCR into one record per CDR3 protein. The sample yields 1.5 million or so distinct CDR3 sequences, approximately 42% seen once. Material for sequencing was blood. These receptors were taken from a woman between 18 and 29 years old in good health.

At least ten counts were recorded for this clonotype. The rearrangement joins TRBV12-3 or TRBV12-4 to TRBJ2-3; D is possibly TRBD1 (6 bases). The CDR3 totals 19 residues. Trimming took off 2 bases at V and 2 bases at J, with 23 bases between the two ends. CDR3: CASSLSFGVSDSITDTQYF. The CDR3 DNA reads TGTGCCAGCAGTTTATCTTTTGGGGTATCGGACAGCATCACAGATACGCAGTATTTT.

This chain connects TRBV9 to TRBJ2-1; 13 nucleotides align to TRBD2. Germline loops: CDR1 SGDLS, CDR2 YYNGEE. V was pared by 3 bases and J by 7 bases, with 13 bases of the junction left unmatched. The CDR3 length is 18 residues. The CDR3 DNA reads as TGTGCCAGCAGCGGGGCGATCGGACTAGCGGGGGCCGGGAATGAGCAGTTCTTC. This encodes CASSGAIGLAGAGNEQFF.

The chain combines TRBV11-2 with TRBJ2-2; 7 bases fit TRBD1. The junction had 4 bases not matched to a gene; V was cut back by 1 base and J by 8 bases. Germline assignment: CDR1 SGHAT and CDR2 FQNNGV. The CDR3 is 14 residues long. This chain's CDR3 is CASSLAPDRGELFF. CDR3 nucleotides: TGTGCCAGCAGCTTAGCCCCGGACAGGGGGGAGCTGTTTTTT.

The count of this clonotype is one. In DNA form, the CDR3 reads TGTGCCAGCAGTGCGGGACAGTCCAACTATGGCTACACCTTC. Amino acid sequence: CASSAGQSNYGYTF. V usage is TRBV12-3 or TRBV12-4 and J usage is TRBJ1-2, with TRBD1 matching 7 bases. The V and J ends lost 5 bases and 2 bases, in that order; junction bases with no gene match: 5. This CDR3 is built from 14 residues.

J is TRBJ2-1 and V is TRBV27; 7 bases are shared with TRBD1. Germline V gives CDR1 MNHEY, CDR2 SMNVEV (reference sequence). Trimming cost V 4 bases and J 7 bases; bases outside gene matches: 10. This CDR3 contains 15 residues. The CDR3: CASSSETGLRNEQFF. DNA for the CDR3: TGTGCCAGCAGTTCCGAGACAGGGCTCCGGAATGAGCAGTTCTTC.

The gene calls are TRBV5-6 and TRBJ2-1; 8 nucleotides match TRBD2. The length of the CDR3 is 14 residues. CDR1 SGHDT and CDR2 YYEEEE come from the germline V gene. V was pared by 2 bases and J by 8 bases, with 6 bases of the junction left unmatched. The CDR3, as DNA: TGTGCCAGCAGCTTTATTGGGCGGGAGGATGAGCAGTTCTTC. This translates into CASSFIGREDEQFF.

The CDR3 loop reads CATAPGVYYNEQFF. The DNA for the CDR3 is TGTGCCACCGCCCCTGGGGTCTATTACAATGAGCAGTTCTTC. The V and J genes are TRBV27 and TRBJ2-1; D unresolved. The CDR3 sequence is 14 residues long. The V and J ends lost 10 bases and 4 bases respectively, with 17 bases between them. In germline, CDR1 is MNHEY, CDR2 SMNVEV (reference sequence).

The gene calls are TRBV12-5 and TRBJ2-1; tentative D call: TRBD1 (5 bases). The DNA end favors TRBJ2-7, so the J call may be wrong. Germline CDR1 reads LGHNT; CDR2 reads FRNRAP. CDR3 length: 14 amino acids. The CDR3 reads CASGLVTGYNEQYF. The CDR3 bases are TGTGCTAGTGGTTTGGTAACAGGCTACAATGAGCAGTACTTC.

This clonotype has a handful of counts. CDR3 sequence: CASSKSRGGSDTQYF. The DNA for the CDR3 is TGTGCCAGCAGCAAAAGCCGTGGCGGGAGTGATACGCAGTATTTT. V and J are TRBV3-1 and TRBJ2-3, with 7 bases that match TRBD2. This CDR3 has 15 amino acids. Germline loops: CDR1 LGHDT, CDR2 YNNKEL (reference sequence). V was pared by 5 bases and J by 6 bases, with 11 bases of the junction left unmatched.

This clonotype was recorded at least ten times. The V gene is TRBV10-3, the J gene TRBJ2-7; 14 bases are a match to TRBD2. There are 15 residues in the CDR3. Losses at the gene ends were 5 bases for V and 2 bases for J; bases not matched to a gene: 2. CDR1 ENHRY and CDR2 SYGVKD come from the germline V gene. The CDR3, as DNA: TGTGCCATCAGTCCGGGACTAGCGGGAGCCTACGAGCAGTACTTC. This gives the protein CAISPGLAGAYEQYF.

This chain connects TRBV6-5 to TRBJ2-1, with 8 bases aligning to TRBD2. Germline V lookup: CDR1 MNHEY, CDR2 SVGAGI. Trimming took 6 bases from V and 4 from J; bases not matched to a gene: 8. The CDR3 length is 15 residues. CDR3 sequence (DNA): TGTGCCAGCAGCCATTCTAGCGGGCCATACAATGAGCAGTTCTTC. This sequence encodes CASSHSSGPYNEQFF.

This clonotype was counted many times. The chain recombines TRBV20-1 with TRBJ2-2; tentative D call: TRBD2 (6 bases). The V gene's germline CDR1 is DFQATT and CDR2 SNEGSKA (reference sequence). Trimming took 5 bases from V and 2 from J, leaving 12 bases between them. This CDR3 spans 14 amino acids. In DNA form, the CDR3 reads TGCAGTGCTCCCGGGGGATTCAACACCGGGGAGCTGTTTTTT. This gives the protein CSAPGGFNTGELFF.

J is TRBJ2-7 and V is TRBV29-1; 9 positions match TRBD2. Germline assignment: CDR1 SQVTM and CDR2 ANQGSEA. This CDR3 is built from 16 residues. Unmatched junction bases numbered 21, after V lost 8 bases and J lost 7 bases. CDR3: CSPVFRGTSQNNEQYF. The CDR3 DNA reads TGCAGCCCCGTATTTCGGGGGACTAGCCAGAACAATGAGCAGTACTTC.

The chain recombines TRBV7-9 with TRBJ2-7, with no clear D. The length of the CDR3 is 15 residues. Germline V gene data show CDR1 as SEHNR and CDR2 as FQNEAQ (reference sequence). V lost 4 bases and J lost 2, with 15 bases in between. This CDR3 reads CASSSPFGPTYEQYF. CDR3 sequence (DNA): TGTGCCAGCAGCTCCCCCTTCGGACCGACCTACGAGCAGTACTTC.

The chain employs TRBV2 and TRBJ2-3, with TRBD2 matching 10 bases. The CDR3 sequence is 15 residues long. The V and J ends lost 4 bases and 6 bases, in that order; junction bases with no gene match: 7. Germline V gene sequence: CDR1 SNHLY, CDR2 FYNNEI. CDR3 DNA: TGTGCCAGCAGTGGGCCTAGCGGGAGTTCGGATACGCAGTATTTT. Protein sequence: CASSGPSGSSDTQYF. Filled out from reference TRBV2 and TRBJ2-3, the complete variable domain reads EPEVTQTPSHQVTQMGQEVILRCVPISNHLYFYWYRQILGQKVEFLVSFYNNEISEKSEIFDDQFSVERPDGSNFTLKIRSTKLEDSAMYFCASSGPSGSSDTQYFGPGTRLTVL.

The CDR3 spells CASRPTSFETQYF. In DNA form, the CDR3 reads TGTGCCAGCAGACCGACTAGCTTTGAGACCCAGTACTTC. J is TRBJ2-5 and V is TRBV7-2, with TRBD2 matching over 7 bases. J gave up 5 bases and V 6 bases, and 6 bases lay outside the gene matches. CDR1 and CDR2 (germline): SGHTA, FQGNSA. The CDR3 contains 13 residues.

With respect to this clonotype: At one end the junction does not follow the germline gene, possibly because of a read error. V usage is TRBV18 and J usage is TRBJ2-1; 14 positions agree with TRBD2. The CDR3 sequence is 15 residues long. Germline assignment: CDR1 KGHSH and CDR2 LQKENI. CDR3 amino acids: CASSRGLAGENGQFF. The CDR3 DNA sequence: TGTGCCAGCTCACGGGGACTAGCGGGAGAAAATGGGCAGTTCTTC.

This clonotype was seen repeatedly, ten times or more. The CDR3: CASSQGQANYGYTF. CDR3 DNA: TGTGCCAGCAGTCAGGGACAGGCTAACTATGGCTACACCTTC. The chain is built from TRBV3-1 and TRBJ1-2, with TRBD1 matching over 8 bases. The J segment lost 0 bases and the V segment lost 6 bases, leaving 3 bases of the junction unmatched. This CDR3 is 14 amino acids long. Looked up from germline, CDR1 is LGHDT and CDR2 is YNNKEL (reference sequence).